Below are 20 T cell receptor beta chains sequenced from a single sample in a study of vaccination and CD4 T cells after COVID-19. Their antigen targets remain unknown. Sequencing of the DNA from cultured CD4+ T cells was carried out with the Oncomine TCR Beta short-read assay. TCRdb re-derived calls from the PCR reads in MiXCR, one entry per CDR3 protein. The profile shows more than 7,500 distinct CDR3 sequences, about three fifths of them singletons. The sample's treatment: approximately 9-day PBMC culture with coronavirus spike peptide pools or control peptides (ViraFEST assay). The sample comprised CD4+ T cells from blood, cultured in vitro. These receptor sequences come from a human donor who had recovered from COVID-19.

This chain links TRBV20-1 with TRBJ1-2, with D possibly TRBD1 on 6 matching bases. Between the trimmed V and J ends, which lost 0 bases and 5 bases, there was a span of 13 bases. Germline CDR1 is DFQATT and CDR2 is SNEGSKA (reference sequence). The CDR3 totals 14 residues. The CDR3 nucleotides read TGCAGTGCTAGAGAAGGAAGGACAGCGTATGGCTACACCTTC. Amino acid sequence: CSAREGRTAYGYTF.

The J gene is TRBJ1-2, the V gene TRBV29-1; D not certain. The length of the CDR3 is 13 residues. With 8 bases removed from V and 8 bases from J, the gap between germline ends came to 21 bases. Germline V CDR1 and CDR2: SQVTM, ANQGSEA. CDR3 nucleotide sequence: TGCAGCCTTGGGGAGGCCCAGTCGGGGGGCTACACCTTC. Translated, it gives CSLGEAQSGGYTF. Full variable domain (rest looked up from reference TRBV29-1 and TRBJ1-2): SAVISQKPSRDICQRGTSLTIQCQVDSQVTMMFWYRQQPGQSLTLIATANQGSEATYESGFVIDKFPISRPNLTFSTLTVSNMSPEDSSIYLCSLGEAQSGGYTFGSGTRLTVV.

The chain is built from TRBV28 and TRBJ2-7; 11 positions agree with TRBD1. The length of the CDR3 is 13 residues. V gave up 5 bases and J gave up 5 bases; unmatched junction bases: 2. Germline lookup yields CDR1 MDHEN and CDR2 SYDVKM. The CDR3 protein is CASSLGQGDEQYF. The DNA for the CDR3 is TGTGCCAGCAGTCTGGGACAGGGGGACGAGCAGTACTTC.

V usage is TRBV20-1 and J usage is TRBJ2-7, with D perhaps assigned TRBD1 or TRBD2 (6 bases each). Looked up from germline, CDR1 is DFQATT and CDR2 is SNEGSKA (reference sequence). V was trimmed by 3 bases and J by 5 bases, leaving 14 bases between them. The CDR3 consists of 13 residues. The CDR3, as DNA: TGCAGTGCTAGTACCAGGGGAGGCCACGAGCAGTACTTC. This sequence encodes CSASTRGGHEQYF.

The chain couples TRBV28 to TRBJ1-2; TRBD1 matches at 7 bases. Germline V CDR1 and CDR2: MDHEN, SYDVKM. The ends lost 6 bases at V and 3 bases at J; junction bases unmatched: 4. The CDR3 has 13 amino acids. CDR3 residues: CASRYQGDYGYTF. CDR3 nucleotide sequence: TGTGCCAGCAGGTATCAGGGGGACTATGGCTACACCTTC.

The chain uses TRBV20-1 and TRBJ1-5; D not certain. The CDR3 loop spans 12 amino acids. The V gene lost 7 bases and the J gene lost 5 bases, with 12 bases spanning the gap. Germline values: CDR1 DFQATT, CDR2 SNEGSKA (reference sequence). This chain's CDR3 is CSVLAVDQPQHF. CDR3 DNA sequence: TGCAGTGTCCTGGCAGTAGATCAGCCCCAGCATTTT.

This chain joins TRBV7-2 and TRBJ2-1; tentative D call: TRBD2 (6 bases). The CDR3 spans 14 residues. Trimming shortened V by 3 bases and J by 9 bases, and 15 bases separated the two germline ends. Germline V gene data show CDR1 as SGHTA and CDR2 as FQGNSA. The CDR3 nucleotides are TGTGCCAGCAGCTTGGACTACACGTCGGTTGAGCAGTTCTTC. Translated, it gives CASSLDYTSVEQFF.

V and J are TRBV28 and TRBJ1-6, with D hard to call. Germline V gives CDR1 MDHEN, CDR2 SYDVKM. The CDR3 is 13 residues long. V lost 5 bases and J lost 4, with 6 bases in between. Here the CDR3 reads CASSPLYNSPLHF. The CDR3 DNA follows: TGTGCCAGCAGTCCTCTATATAATTCACCCCTCCACTTT. The whole variable domain, filled in from reference TRBV28 and TRBJ1-6, reads DVKVTQSSRYLVKRTGEKVFLECVQDMDHENMFWYRQDPGLGLRLIYFSYDVKMKEKGDIPEGYSVSREKKERFSLILESASTNQTSMYLCASSPLYNSPLHFGNGTRLTVT.

The V gene is TRBV20-1, the J gene TRBJ2-5; D may correspond to TRBD1 or TRBD2 (5 bases each). CDR1 DFQATT and CDR2 SNEGSKA come from the germline V gene (reference sequence). The V and J ends lost 3 bases and 2 bases respectively, with 16 bases between them. The CDR3 consists of 15 residues. CDR3 sequence: CSASFLIWGQETQYF. The DNA for the CDR3 is TGCAGTGCTAGTTTCCTGATATGGGGGCAAGAGACCCAGTACTTC.

The chain couples TRBV28 to TRBJ1-2; 7 positions agree with TRBD1. CDR1 MDHEN and CDR2 SYDVKM come from the germline V gene. This CDR3 spans 13 amino acids. After removal of 5 bases from V and 8 bases from J, the junction contained 8 bases not matched to a gene. The CDR3 here is CASSQQGFGGYTF. The DNA of the CDR3 is TGTGCCAGCAGTCAACAGGGGTTCGGGGGCTACACCTTC.

V is TRBV20-1 and J is TRBJ1-1, with D perhaps matching TRBD1 (5 bases). The CDR3 is made up of 12 amino acids. CDR1 and CDR2 (germline): DFQATT, SNEGSKA (reference sequence). V was shortened by 2 bases and J by 11 bases, with 15 bases between the two germline ends. The CDR3 DNA reads as TGCAGTGCTAGACTCTCGCAGGGTTTGGCTTTCTTT. As protein: CSARLSQGLAFF.

This sequence joins TRBV20-1 and TRBJ1-5, with 8 bases aligning to TRBD1. This CDR3 contains 13 residues. V shed 6 bases and J 6 bases; nucleotides not matched to a gene: 7. Per germline, CDR1 DFQATT and CDR2 SNEGSKA (reference sequence). CDR3 in DNA: TGCAGTGCCTGCCCGACAGGGGCTCAGCCCCAGCATTTT. As protein: CSACPTGAQPQHF.

This clonotype was counted a single time. The chain is built from TRBV20-1 and TRBJ2-5; D is perhaps TRBD1 (8 bases). Germline CDR1 and CDR2: DFQATT and SNEGSKA (reference sequence). This CDR3 spans 14 amino acids. V was shortened by 5 bases and J by 2 bases, with 15 bases between the two germline ends. CDR3: CSASQGGGQETQYF. The CDR3 region has the DNA TGCAGTGCTTCACAGGGGGGGGGACAAGAGACCCAGTACTTC.

The gene calls are TRBV29-1 and TRBJ2-1; weak D call: TRBD1 (5 bases). V was cut by 1 base and J by 8 bases, with 6 bases left in between. The CDR3 is 11 amino acids. In germline, CDR1 is SQVTM, CDR2 ANQGSEA. In DNA, the CDR3 is TGCAGCGTTGAAGGGGGCCATGAGCAGTTCTTC. It encodes CSVEGGHEQFF.

This clonotype is deemed medium-sized (0.01 to 0.1%). The chain combines TRBV20-1 with TRBJ1-2; TRBD1 aligns across 7 bases. Germline CDR1 DFQATT, CDR2 SNEGSKA (reference sequence). The CDR3 has 14 amino acids. In nucleotides, the CDR3 is TGCACCGGTAGACAGGGACCTGGGGACTATGGCTACACCTTC. The encoded protein is CTGRQGPGDYGYTF.

DNA for the CDR3: TGTGCCAGCAGCTTACGGGACTATAATCAGCCCCAGCATTTT. This encodes CASSLRDYNQPQHF. The V call is TRBV5-6, the J call TRBJ1-5; perhaps TRBD1 as D (5 bases). CDR3 length: 14 residues. V lost 2 bases to trimming and J lost 4 bases, with 10 bases between them. The germline V gene encodes CDR1 SGHDT and CDR2 YYEEEE.

This chain connects TRBV7-2 to TRBJ2-1; D gene ambiguous. The CDR3 length is 13 residues. V lost 2 bases and J lost 12, with 14 bases in between. The germline gives CDR1 SGHTA, CDR2 FQGNSA. The DNA of the CDR3 is TGTGCCAGCAGCTTACCGAATTCCCAATGGCAGTTCTTC. The encoded protein is CASSLPNSQWQFF.

This clonotype was seen a few times. V is TRBV7-2 and J is TRBJ2-5, with a weak D call TRBD2 (6 bases). With 0 bases removed from V and 7 bases from J, the gap between germline ends came to 6 bases. CDR1 and CDR2 (germline): SGHTA, FQGNSA. The CDR3 runs to 12 residues. CDR3 coding DNA: TGTGCCAGCAGCTTAGCAGCGGGGACCCAGTACTTC. Its translation is CASSLAAGTQYF.

The rearrangement uses TRBV20-1 and TRBJ2-5; 10 bases are a match to TRBD2. Germline CDR1 reads DFQATT; CDR2 reads SNEGSKA (reference sequence). The CDR3 contains 14 residues. The junction had 9 bases not matched to a gene; V was cut back by 6 bases and J by 5 bases. The CDR3 protein is CSAASGRAGETQYF. The CDR3 DNA reads TGCAGTGCGGCGAGCGGGAGGGCCGGGGAGACCCAGTACTTC.

This chain links TRBV28 with TRBJ1-2, with D tentatively TRBD1 (5 bases). Trimming left V 3 bases short and J 2 bases short, with 7 bases between. CDR1 and CDR2 (germline): MDHEN, SYDVKM. This CDR3 spans 13 amino acids. The CDR3 sequence: CASSLGRNYGYTF. For the CDR3, the DNA is TGTGCCAGCAGTTTGGGACGGAACTATGGCTACACCTTC.